This TCR beta chain was profiled in a study of T-cell reconstitution after alpha-beta-depleted transplantation in children. Construction of the TCRbeta library involved unique molecular identifiers. TCRdb reprocessed the PCR reads with MiXCR, giving one entry per CDR3 protein. This table holds 70,000 or so distinct CDR3 sequences, about 11% found once. This clonotype was observed many times. Germline values: CDR1 SQVTM, CDR2 ANQGSEA. The CDR3 is 14 amino acids. Trimming removed 6 bases from V and 0 bases from J, with 12 bases in between. This sequence originates from a boy aged 10-17 years with acute myeloid leukemia, due to receive a stem cell transplant. The genes are TRBV29-1 and TRBJ2-1, with D uncertain. Sequencing was performed on PBMCs, taken before TCRalphabeta/CD19-depleted stem cell transplant. In nucleotides, the CDR3 is TGCAGCGTCTTCGAGTCAAGCTCCTACAATGAGCAGTTCTTC. Protein product: CSVFESSSYNEQFF.